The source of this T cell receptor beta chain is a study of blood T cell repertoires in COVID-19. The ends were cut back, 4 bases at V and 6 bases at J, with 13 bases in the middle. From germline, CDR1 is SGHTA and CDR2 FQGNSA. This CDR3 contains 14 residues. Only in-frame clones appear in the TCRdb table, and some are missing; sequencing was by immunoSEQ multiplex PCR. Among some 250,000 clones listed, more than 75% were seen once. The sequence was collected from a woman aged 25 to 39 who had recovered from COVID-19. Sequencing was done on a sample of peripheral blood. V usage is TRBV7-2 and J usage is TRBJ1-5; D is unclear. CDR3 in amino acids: CASSSESTRQPQHF. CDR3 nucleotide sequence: TGTGCCAGCAGCTCCGAATCCACACGTCAGCCCCAGCATTTT.